A selection of T cell receptor beta chains follows, all from one sample in a study of cytomegalovirus exposure and HLA in healthy donors. Some clones are missing from TCRdb's copy, which holds only in-frame ones; the method was immunoSEQ multiplex PCR. The sample yields around 130,000 clones, 75% to 80% seen once. Sequencing was performed on PBMCs. The receptors stem from a woman aged 60 to 75 in good health and CMV-seronegative. The CDR3 runs from the conserved cysteine through the conserved F or W. The D gene is left open where the match is weak. Not all rows give a size; the values are once, few, many and, for expanded clones, a class.

CDR3 DNA: TGCGCCAGCAGCTTGGCGGGGGAGAATGAGCAGTTCTTC
CDR3 protein: CASSLAGENEQFF
J gene: TRBJ2-1
clone size: -
CDR3 length: 13
V gene: TRBV5-1
D gene: -

CDR3 DNA: TGTGCCACCACCGAAGGGAAGGGGACAGGGGGTAATTCACCCCTCCACTTT
CDR3 protein: CATTEGKGTGGNSPLHF
J gene: TRBJ1-6
clone size: -
CDR3 length: 17
V gene: TRBV19
D gene: TRBD1

CDR3 DNA: TGCGCCAGCAGCTTGGCAAGCTACCCGACTACAGGGGGGACCCATAACTATGGCTACACCTTC
CDR3 protein: CASSLASYPTTGGTHNYGYTF
J gene: TRBJ1-2
clone size: once
CDR3 length: 21
V gene: TRBV5-1
D gene: TRBD1

CDR3 DNA: TGTGCCTCCCGGACTAGCGGGAGGGCCGATCGGGTCTTC
CDR3 protein: CASRTSGRADRVF
J gene: TRBJ2-1
clone size: -
CDR3 length: 13
V gene: TRBV30
D gene: TRBD2

CDR3 DNA: TGTGCCAGCAGCTTAGAGTGGCAGGATTACTACGAGCAGTACTTC
CDR3 protein: CASSLEWQDYYEQYF
J gene: TRBJ2-7
clone size: -
CDR3 length: 15
V gene: TRBV7-2
D gene: -

CDR3 DNA: TGTGCCAGCTCACCCCTTGGCAGGGGGTTAGCCTACGAGCAGTACTTC
CDR3 protein: CASSPLGRGLAYEQYF
J gene: TRBJ2-7
clone size: -
CDR3 length: 16
V gene: TRBV18
D gene: TRBD1

CDR3 DNA: TGTGCCAGCAGCCTAGGGACTAGCGGCTTGGGGGAGACCCAGTACTTC
CDR3 protein: CASSLGTSGLGETQYF
J gene: TRBJ2-5
clone size: -
CDR3 length: 16
V gene: TRBV7-3
D gene: TRBD2

CDR3 DNA: TGTGCCAGCAGTTCGAGGGAGACCCGGCCCCAGCATTTT
CDR3 protein: CASSSRETRPQHF
J gene: TRBJ1-5
clone size: -
CDR3 length: 13
V gene: TRBV27
D gene: -

CDR3 DNA: TGTGCCACCAGCACAGACAGTTGGGCTTTCTTT
CDR3 protein: CATSTDSWAFF
J gene: TRBJ1-1
clone size: -
CDR3 length: 11
V gene: TRBV15
D gene: -

CDR3 DNA: TGTGCCAGCAGTCCCGGGACAGGGTCGGGTGAAAAACTGTTTTTT
CDR3 protein: CASSPGTGSGEKLFF
J gene: TRBJ1-4
clone size: -
CDR3 length: 15
V gene: TRBV2
D gene: TRBD1

CDR3 DNA: TGTGCCAGCAGTTTAGGGACAGGGAAGGGGTATTTT
CDR3 protein: CASSLGTGKGYF
J gene: TRBJ2-3
clone size: -
CDR3 length: 12
V gene: TRBV28
D gene: TRBD1

CDR3 DNA: TGTGCCACCAGCATACCGAAGGGGGATCACTTCTTC
CDR3 protein: CATSIPKGDHFF
J gene: TRBJ2-1
clone size: -
CDR3 length: 12
V gene: TRBV15
D gene: -

CDR3 DNA: TGTGCCAGCCGCCTACAGGGCTCCTATAATTCACCCCTCCACTTT
CDR3 protein: CASRLQGSYNSPLHF
J gene: TRBJ1-6
clone size: -
CDR3 length: 15
V gene: TRBV27
D gene: -

CDR3 DNA: TGTGCCAGCAGGGGACCCGTTCGGGGGGCGTTCAGAAATCAGCCCCAGCATTTT
CDR3 protein: CASRGPVRGAFRNQPQHF
J gene: TRBJ1-5
clone size: -
CDR3 length: 18
V gene: TRBV27
D gene: -

CDR3 DNA: TGTGCCAGTAGTAACGTGGCAGACGACCTTAAAGACTCCATAATCAAAAACATTCAGTACTTC
CDR3 protein: CASSNVADDLKDSIIKNIQYF
J gene: TRBJ2-4
clone size: -
CDR3 length: 21
V gene: TRBV19
D gene: -

CDR3 DNA: TGTGCCAGCAGTCGGACAGAAGTCAATCCCATATATTTT
CDR3 protein: CASSRTEVNPIYF
J gene: TRBJ1-3
clone size: -
CDR3 length: 13
V gene: TRBV2
D gene: -

CDR3 DNA: TGTGCCAGCAGCTTATCCCTAGCAAGCACAGATACGCAGTATTTT
CDR3 protein: CASSLSLASTDTQYF
J gene: TRBJ2-3
clone size: -
CDR3 length: 15
V gene: TRBV7-9
D gene: -

CDR3 DNA: TGTGCCAGCAGCAAGACCTCCGGGACAGGGGGGAATGAGCAGTTCTTC
CDR3 protein: CASSKTSGTGGNEQFF
J gene: TRBJ2-1
clone size: -
CDR3 length: 16
V gene: TRBV5-4
D gene: TRBD1

CDR3 DNA: TGTGCCAGCAGCTTGGCTGGGGCAACAGATACGCAGTATTTT
CDR3 protein: CASSLAGATDTQYF
J gene: TRBJ2-3
clone size: -
CDR3 length: 14
V gene: TRBV5-4
D gene: -

CDR3 DNA: TGTGCCAGCAGCTTGGCCGGGTTGGAGGAGCAGTACTTC
CDR3 protein: CASSLAGLEEQYF
J gene: TRBJ2-7
clone size: -
CDR3 length: 13
V gene: TRBV5-4
D gene: -

CDR3 DNA: TGTGCCAGCAGGCCGAAGGGCACTAGTGCAGATACGCAGTATTTT
CDR3 protein: CASRPKGTSADTQYF
J gene: TRBJ2-3
clone size: -
CDR3 length: 15
V gene: TRBV2
D gene: -

CDR3 DNA: TGTGCCAGCAGCTTAGGGGGAGGGAAAGAGACCCAGTACTTC
CDR3 protein: CASSLGGGKETQYF
J gene: TRBJ2-5
clone size: -
CDR3 length: 14
V gene: TRBV13
D gene: TRBD2

CDR3 DNA: TGTGCCAGCAGCCAAATCGGAGGGGGCAGCTATGGCTACACCTTC
CDR3 protein: CASSQIGGGSYGYTF
J gene: TRBJ1-2
clone size: -
CDR3 length: 15
V gene: TRBV6-4
D gene: TRBD1

CDR3 DNA: TGTGCCAGCAGCTTGGGGTGGGACAGGAACACTGAAGCTTTCTTT
CDR3 protein: CASSLGWDRNTEAFF
J gene: TRBJ1-1
clone size: few
CDR3 length: 15
V gene: TRBV5-8
D gene: TRBD1

CDR3 DNA: TGTGCCAGCAGTTACTACGCAGGGGATGGCCCAGGTGAGCAGTTCTTC
CDR3 protein: CASSYYAGDGPGEQFF
J gene: TRBJ2-1
clone size: -
CDR3 length: 16
V gene: TRBV6-6
D gene: -

CDR3 DNA: TGTGCCAGCAGTCTTTTGGGCAAGGGGGGGAACGAGCAGTACTTC
CDR3 protein: CASSLLGKGGNEQYF
J gene: TRBJ2-7
clone size: -
CDR3 length: 15
V gene: TRBV28
D gene: -

CDR3 DNA: TGTGCCAGCACCCCCAATAGCGGGGGGGTGAGGGAGCAGTTCTTC
CDR3 protein: CASTPNSGGVREQFF
J gene: TRBJ2-1
clone size: -
CDR3 length: 15
V gene: TRBV6-5
D gene: TRBD2

CDR3 DNA: TGTGCCAGCAGCCCGGGGGGGCCAAGGGCTTTCTTT
CDR3 protein: CASSPGGPRAFF
J gene: TRBJ1-1
clone size: few
CDR3 length: 12
V gene: TRBV7-6
D gene: -

CDR3 DNA: TGTGCCTGGAGTCCAGACAGGACCTACGAGCAGTACTTC
CDR3 protein: CAWSPDRTYEQYF
J gene: TRBJ2-7
clone size: few
CDR3 length: 13
V gene: TRBV30
D gene: -

CDR3 DNA: TGTGCCAGCAGTGACGGATTTGGTAGCGGGATTCCAAATGAGCAGTTCTTC
CDR3 protein: CASSDGFGSGIPNEQFF
J gene: TRBJ2-1
clone size: few
CDR3 length: 17
V gene: TRBV6-1
D gene: TRBD2

CDR3 DNA: TGTGCCAGCAGCGTAGGTGCGGCGGCCTATGGCTACACCTTC
CDR3 protein: CASSVGAAAYGYTF
J gene: TRBJ1-2
clone size: -
CDR3 length: 14
V gene: TRBV9
D gene: -

CDR3 DNA: TGTGCCAGCAGCTTAGGGGCACAGAGCACAGATACGCAGTATTTT
CDR3 protein: CASSLGAQSTDTQYF
J gene: TRBJ2-3
clone size: -
CDR3 length: 15
V gene: TRBV7-9
D gene: -